Listed below are T cell receptor beta chains from one sample, sequenced in a study of blood T cell repertoires in COVID-19. Measured with immunoSEQ multiplex PCR; TCRdb has only the in-frame clones, and not every one. The table lists more than 95,000 clones, 84% of them singletons. The sequenced sample was peripheral blood. The receptors were gathered from a man in his 60s with acute or convalescent COVID-19. Each CDR3 is given with its conserved first and last residue. D genes are given only for firm matches. Clone size is shown for a subset of rows, as once, few, many or a class of expanded clone.

clone_size: .; v_call: TRBV24-1; d_call: .; j_call: TRBJ2-1; cdr3_aa: CATSPGRDPGDEQFF; cdr3_nt: TGTGCCACCAGCCCGGGCCGAGATCCGGGAGACGAGCAGTTCTTC
clone_size: .; v_call: TRBV12-3/TRBV12-4; d_call: TRBD2; j_call: TRBJ2-7; cdr3_aa: CASSLLAEREQYF; cdr3_nt: TGTGCCAGCAGTTTACTAGCGGAGCGCGAGCAGTACTTC
clone_size: .; v_call: TRBV9; d_call: .; j_call: TRBJ2-5; cdr3_aa: CASSVSGSGAAQETQYF; cdr3_nt: TGTGCCAGCAGCGTATCGGGATCGGGAGCGGCCCAAGAGACCCAGTACTTC
clone_size: .; v_call: TRBV19; d_call: .; j_call: TRBJ1-2; cdr3_aa: CASSIGPAGGYTF; cdr3_nt: TGTGCCAGTAGTATCGGCCCGGCGGGTGGCTACACCTTC
clone_size: .; v_call: TRBV3-1/TRBV3-2; d_call: .; j_call: TRBJ2-7; cdr3_aa: CASSHVYEQYF; cdr3_nt: TGTGCCAGCAGCCACGTGTACGAGCAGTACTTC
clone_size: .; v_call: TRBV28; d_call: .; j_call: TRBJ2-2; cdr3_aa: CASSLFAGRNRDGELFF; cdr3_nt: TGTGCCAGCAGTTTATTTGCGGGACGCAACAGAGACGGGGAGCTGTTTTTT
clone_size: .; v_call: TRBV28; d_call: .; j_call: TRBJ2-7; cdr3_aa: CASSFATAYEQYF; cdr3_nt: TGTGCCAGCAGTTTCGCGACAGCCTACGAGCAGTACTTC
clone_size: .; v_call: TRBV14; d_call: .; j_call: TRBJ2-7; cdr3_aa: CASSQGGSGNTEQYF; cdr3_nt: TGTGCCAGCAGCCAAGGTGGTAGCGGCAACACCGAGCAGTACTTC
clone_size: .; v_call: TRBV19; d_call: .; j_call: TRBJ2-2; cdr3_aa: CASSTAGTNTGELFF; cdr3_nt: TGTGCCAGTAGTACGGCCGGGACGAACACCGGGGAGCTGTTTTTT
clone_size: .; v_call: TRBV5-1; d_call: TRBD2; j_call: TRBJ2-1; cdr3_aa: CASSRGILAGDAYNEQFF; cdr3_nt: TGCGCCAGCAGCCGGGGTATCCTAGCGGGGGACGCATACAATGAGCAGTTCTTC
clone_size: .; v_call: TRBV27; d_call: TRBD1; j_call: TRBJ1-5; cdr3_aa: CASSSGQGTQPQHF; cdr3_nt: TGTGCCAGCAGCTCAGGACAGGGAACTCAGCCCCAGCATTTT
clone_size: .; v_call: TRBV6-6; d_call: .; j_call: TRBJ2-7; cdr3_aa: CASSYSYGLESGEQYF; cdr3_nt: TGTGCCAGCAGTTACTCTTACGGGTTAGAGTCGGGCGAGCAGTACTTC
clone_size: once; v_call: TRBV5-1; d_call: TRBD1; j_call: TRBJ2-7; cdr3_aa: CASSFRDRGTEQYF; cdr3_nt: TGCGCCAGCAGCTTCCGGGACAGGGGTACCGAGCAGTACTTC
clone_size: .; v_call: TRBV2; d_call: TRBD1; j_call: TRBJ1-6; cdr3_aa: CASSQQGNSPLHF; cdr3_nt: TGTGCCAGCAGTCAACAGGGGAATTCACCCCTCCACTTT
clone_size: .; v_call: TRBV5-1; d_call: TRBD2; j_call: TRBJ2-4; cdr3_aa: CASSLWASGSGTKNIQYF; cdr3_nt: TGCGCCAGCAGCTTGTGGGCTAGCGGGAGTGGGACCAAAAACATTCAGTACTTC
clone_size: .; v_call: TRBV14; d_call: .; j_call: TRBJ2-2; cdr3_aa: CASSQGQITGELFF; cdr3_nt: TGTGCCAGCAGCCAAGGTCAGATCACCGGGGAGCTGTTTTTT
clone_size: .; v_call: TRBV7-8; d_call: TRBD2; j_call: TRBJ2-3; cdr3_aa: CASSPTSGVTDTQYF; cdr3_nt: TGTGCCAGCAGCCCTACTAGCGGCGTCACAGATACGCAGTATTTT
clone_size: .; v_call: TRBV12-5; d_call: .; j_call: TRBJ2-1; cdr3_aa: CASGPPGGNEQFF; cdr3_nt: TGTGCTAGTGGTCCCCCCGGCGGCAATGAGCAGTTCTTC
clone_size: .; v_call: TRBV9; d_call: TRBD1; j_call: TRBJ1-4; cdr3_aa: CASSAHRGPSATNEKLFF; cdr3_nt: TGTGCCAGCAGCGCCCACAGGGGGCCGAGTGCAACTAATGAAAAACTGTTTTTT
clone_size: .; v_call: TRBV6-2/TRBV6-3; d_call: .; j_call: TRBJ2-2; cdr3_aa: CASSYSMSTFQTGELFF; cdr3_nt: TGTGCCAGCAGTTACTCGATGTCGACTTTTCAAACCGGGGAGCTGTTTTTT
clone_size: .; v_call: TRBV12-3/TRBV12-4; d_call: .; j_call: TRBJ1-5; cdr3_aa: CASSLQGNQPQHF; cdr3_nt: TGTGCCAGCAGTTTACAGGGCAATCAGCCCCAGCATTTT
clone_size: .; v_call: TRBV6-2/TRBV6-3; d_call: .; j_call: TRBJ2-1; cdr3_aa: CASSLDSNEQFF; cdr3_nt: TGTGCCAGCAGTCTGGACAGCAATGAGCAGTTCTTC
clone_size: .; v_call: TRBV11-3; d_call: TRBD2; j_call: TRBJ2-5; cdr3_aa: CASSLDPRPSGRRAQYF; cdr3_nt: TGTGCCAGCAGCTTAGATCCTCGGCCTAGCGGGCGACGGGCCCAGTACTTC
clone_size: .; v_call: TRBV7-2; d_call: .; j_call: TRBJ2-5; cdr3_aa: CASSLGGQGLGETQYF; cdr3_nt: TGTGCCAGCAGCTTAGGGGGACAGGGACTAGGGGAGACCCAGTACTTC
clone_size: .; v_call: TRBV9; d_call: .; j_call: TRBJ2-3; cdr3_aa: CASSAGELNTDTQYF; cdr3_nt: TGTGCCAGCAGCGCGGGGGAGTTAAATACAGATACGCAGTATTTT
clone_size: few; v_call: TRBV2; d_call: TRBD1; j_call: TRBJ1-2; cdr3_aa: CASTTGGGDYGYTF; cdr3_nt: TGTGCCAGCACAACAGGGGGCGGTGACTATGGCTACACCTTC
clone_size: .; v_call: TRBV19; d_call: .; j_call: TRBJ2-3; cdr3_aa: CASKGGTSTDTQYF; cdr3_nt: TGTGCCAGTAAGGGCGGGACTAGCACAGATACGCAGTATTTT
clone_size: .; v_call: TRBV19; d_call: TRBD2; j_call: TRBJ2-1; cdr3_aa: CASHTGLPSYNEQFF; cdr3_nt: TGTGCCAGCCACACGGGACTACCCTCCTACAATGAGCAGTTCTTC
clone_size: .; v_call: TRBV20-1; d_call: .; j_call: TRBJ1-1; cdr3_aa: CSARREGQAFF; cdr3_nt: TGCAGTGCTAGACGGGAGGGACAAGCTTTCTTT